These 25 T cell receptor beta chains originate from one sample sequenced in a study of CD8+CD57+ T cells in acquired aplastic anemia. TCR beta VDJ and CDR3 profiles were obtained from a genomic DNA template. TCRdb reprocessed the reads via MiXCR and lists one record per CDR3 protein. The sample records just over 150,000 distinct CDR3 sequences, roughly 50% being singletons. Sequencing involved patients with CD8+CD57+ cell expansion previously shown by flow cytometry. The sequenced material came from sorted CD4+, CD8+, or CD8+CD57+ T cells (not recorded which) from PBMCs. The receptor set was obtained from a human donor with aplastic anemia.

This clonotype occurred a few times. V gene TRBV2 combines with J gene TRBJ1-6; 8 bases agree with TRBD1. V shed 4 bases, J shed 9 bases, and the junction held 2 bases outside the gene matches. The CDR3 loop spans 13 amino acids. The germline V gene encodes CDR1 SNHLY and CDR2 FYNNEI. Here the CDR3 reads CASSGQGSSPLHF. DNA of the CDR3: TGTGCCAGCAGTGGACAGGGGAGTTCACCCCTCCACTTT.

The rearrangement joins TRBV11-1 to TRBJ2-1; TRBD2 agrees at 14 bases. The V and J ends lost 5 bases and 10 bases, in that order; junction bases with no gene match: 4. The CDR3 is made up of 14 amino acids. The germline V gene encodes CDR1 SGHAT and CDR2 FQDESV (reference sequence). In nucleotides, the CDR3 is TGTGCCAGCAGCGCCCGGACTAGCGGGAGGGAGCAGTTCTTC. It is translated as CASSARTSGREQFF.

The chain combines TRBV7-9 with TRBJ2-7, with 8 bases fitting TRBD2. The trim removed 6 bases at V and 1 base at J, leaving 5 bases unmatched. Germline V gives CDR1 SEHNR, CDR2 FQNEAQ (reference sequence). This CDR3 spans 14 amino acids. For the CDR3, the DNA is TGTGCCAGCAGTCTCGGGGGGGAATCCTACGAGCAGTACTTC. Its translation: CASSLGGESYEQYF. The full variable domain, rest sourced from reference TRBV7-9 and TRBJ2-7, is DTGVSQNPRHKITKRGQNVTFRCDPISEHNRLYWYRQTLGQGPEFLTYFQNEAQLEKSRLLSDRFSAERPKGSFSTLEIQRTEQGDSAMYLCASSLGGESYEQYFGPGTRLTVT.

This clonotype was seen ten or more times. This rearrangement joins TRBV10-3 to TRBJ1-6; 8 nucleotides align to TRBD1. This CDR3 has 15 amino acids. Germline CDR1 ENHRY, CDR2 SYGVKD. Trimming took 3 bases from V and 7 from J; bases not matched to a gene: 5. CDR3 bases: TGTGCCATCAGTGAACCCGGGACAGGCAATTCACCCCTCCACTTT. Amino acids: CAISEPGTGNSPLHF.

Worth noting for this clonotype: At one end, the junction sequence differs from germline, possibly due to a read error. The CDR3: CASSPQTQHF. The CDR3 DNA follows: TGTGCCAGCAGCCCTCAGACCCAGCATTTT. The gene calls are TRBV7-9 and TRBJ1-5; D not certain. Germline V lookup: CDR1 SEHNR, CDR2 FQNEAQ (reference sequence). CDR3 size: 10 residues.

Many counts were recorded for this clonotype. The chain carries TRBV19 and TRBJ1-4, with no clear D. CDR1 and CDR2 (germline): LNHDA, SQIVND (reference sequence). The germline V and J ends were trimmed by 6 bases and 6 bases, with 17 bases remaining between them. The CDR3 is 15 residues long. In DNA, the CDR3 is TGTGCCAGTAGGGGTGCGGGTTCCTTGTATGAAAAACTGTTTTTT. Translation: CASRGAGSLYEKLFF.

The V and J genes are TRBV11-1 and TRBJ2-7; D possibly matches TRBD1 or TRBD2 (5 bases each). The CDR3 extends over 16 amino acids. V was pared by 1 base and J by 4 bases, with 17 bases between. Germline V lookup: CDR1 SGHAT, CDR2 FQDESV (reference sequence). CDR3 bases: TGTGCCAGCAGCTTAGTGGCCGGGACGGGGTCTTACGAGCAGTACTTC. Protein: CASSLVAGTGSYEQYF.

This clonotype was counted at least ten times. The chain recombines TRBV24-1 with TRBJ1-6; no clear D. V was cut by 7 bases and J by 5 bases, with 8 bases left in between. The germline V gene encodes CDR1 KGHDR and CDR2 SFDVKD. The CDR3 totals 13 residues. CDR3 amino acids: CATRRADNSPLHF. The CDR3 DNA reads TGTGCCACCAGGCGGGCAGATAATTCACCCCTCCACTTT.

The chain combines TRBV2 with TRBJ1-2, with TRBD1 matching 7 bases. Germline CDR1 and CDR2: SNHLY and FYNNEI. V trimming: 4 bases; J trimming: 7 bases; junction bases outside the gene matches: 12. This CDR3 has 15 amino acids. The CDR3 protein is CASSVWDSEVGGYTF. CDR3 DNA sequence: TGTGCCAGCAGTGTCTGGGACAGTGAGGTTGGTGGCTACACCTTC.

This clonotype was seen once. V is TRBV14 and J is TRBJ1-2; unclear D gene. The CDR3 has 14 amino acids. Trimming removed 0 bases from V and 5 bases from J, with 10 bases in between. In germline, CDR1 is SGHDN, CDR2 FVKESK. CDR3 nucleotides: TGTGCCAGCAGCCAAGATAAACAGTTTTATGGCTACACCTTC. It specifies CASSQDKQFYGYTF. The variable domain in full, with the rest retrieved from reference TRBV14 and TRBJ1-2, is EAGVTQFPSHSVIEKGQTVTLRCDPISGHDNLYWYRRVMGKEIKFLLHFVKESKQDESGMPNNRFLAERTGGTYSTLKVQPAELEDSGVYFCASSQDKQFYGYTFGSGTRLTVV.

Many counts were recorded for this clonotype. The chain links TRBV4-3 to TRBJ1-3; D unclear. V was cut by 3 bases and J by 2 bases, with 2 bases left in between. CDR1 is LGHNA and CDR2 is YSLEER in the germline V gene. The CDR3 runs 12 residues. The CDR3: CASSHPGNTIYF. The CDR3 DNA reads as TGCGCCAGCAGCCATCCTGGAAACACCATATATTTT.

The CDR3 sequence is CSAYRGSDYGYTF. CDR3 coding DNA: TGCAGTGCCTATAGGGGCTCGGACTATGGCTACACCTTC. The rearrangement uses TRBV20-1 and TRBJ1-2, with D possibly matching TRBD1 (5 bases). The CDR3 extends over 13 amino acids. With 6 bases removed from V and 3 bases from J, the gap between germline ends came to 14 bases. Germline values: CDR1 DFQATT, CDR2 SNEGSKA (reference sequence).

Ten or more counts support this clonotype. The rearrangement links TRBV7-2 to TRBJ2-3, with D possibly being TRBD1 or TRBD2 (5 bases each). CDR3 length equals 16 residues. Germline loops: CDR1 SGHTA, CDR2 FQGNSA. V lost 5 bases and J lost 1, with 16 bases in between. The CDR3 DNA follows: TGTGCCAGCAGCCCCCAGAGAGAGGGACGCACAGATACGCAGTATTTT. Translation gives CASSPQREGRTDTQYF.

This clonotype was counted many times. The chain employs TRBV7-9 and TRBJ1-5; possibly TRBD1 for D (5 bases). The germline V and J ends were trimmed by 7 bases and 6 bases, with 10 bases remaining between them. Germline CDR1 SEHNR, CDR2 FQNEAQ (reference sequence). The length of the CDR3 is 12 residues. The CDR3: CASTLGGQPQHF. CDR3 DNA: TGTGCCAGCACCCTCGGGGGTCAGCCCCAGCATTTT.

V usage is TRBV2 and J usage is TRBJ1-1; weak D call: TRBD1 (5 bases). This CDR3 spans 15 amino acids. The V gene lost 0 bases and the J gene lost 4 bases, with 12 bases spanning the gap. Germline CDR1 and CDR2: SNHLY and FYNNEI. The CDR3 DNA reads TGTGCCAGCAGTGAAGCCGGGAGGGGCAGCACTGAAGCTTTCTTT. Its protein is CASSEAGRGSTEAFF.

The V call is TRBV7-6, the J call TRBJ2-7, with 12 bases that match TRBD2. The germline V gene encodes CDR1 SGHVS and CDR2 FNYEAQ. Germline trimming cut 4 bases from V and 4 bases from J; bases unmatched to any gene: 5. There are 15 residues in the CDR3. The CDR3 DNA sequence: TGTGCCAGCAGCTCAACGACTAGCGGGAGTTACGAGCAGTACTTC. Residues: CASSSTTSGSYEQYF.

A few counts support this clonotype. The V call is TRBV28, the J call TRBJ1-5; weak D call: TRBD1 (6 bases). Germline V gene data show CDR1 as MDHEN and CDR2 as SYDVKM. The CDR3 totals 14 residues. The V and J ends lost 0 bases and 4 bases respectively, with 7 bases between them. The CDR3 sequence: CASSLWTGNQPQHF. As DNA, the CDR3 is TGTGCCAGCAGTTTATGGACAGGTAATCAGCCCCAGCATTTT.

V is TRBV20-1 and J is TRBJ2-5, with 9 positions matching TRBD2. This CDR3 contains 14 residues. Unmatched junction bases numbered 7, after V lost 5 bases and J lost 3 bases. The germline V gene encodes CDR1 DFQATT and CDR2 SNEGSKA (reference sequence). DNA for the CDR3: TGCAGTGCTGGCGTGGGACTAGCAGAAGAGACCCAGTACTTC. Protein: CSAGVGLAEETQYF.

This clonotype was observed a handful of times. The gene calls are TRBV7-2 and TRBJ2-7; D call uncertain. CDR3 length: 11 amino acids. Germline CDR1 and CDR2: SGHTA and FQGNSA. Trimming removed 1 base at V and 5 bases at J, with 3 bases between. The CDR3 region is CASSLVDEQYF. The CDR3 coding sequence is TGTGCCAGCAGCTTAGTCGACGAGCAGTACTTC.

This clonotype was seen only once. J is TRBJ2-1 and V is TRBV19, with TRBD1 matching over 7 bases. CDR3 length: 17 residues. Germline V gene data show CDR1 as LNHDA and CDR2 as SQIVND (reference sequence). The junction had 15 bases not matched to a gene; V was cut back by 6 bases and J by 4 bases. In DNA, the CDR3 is TGTGCCAGTAGATTGGGGGACAGACGGCCAGGTTACAATGAGCAGTTCTTC. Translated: CASRLGDRRPGYNEQFF. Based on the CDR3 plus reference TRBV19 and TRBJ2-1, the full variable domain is DGGITQSPKYLFRKEGQNVTLSCEQNLNHDAMYWYRQDPGQGLRLIYYSQIVNDFQKGDIAEGYSVSREKKESFPLTVTSAQKNPTAFYLCASRLGDRRPGYNEQFFGPGTRLTVL.

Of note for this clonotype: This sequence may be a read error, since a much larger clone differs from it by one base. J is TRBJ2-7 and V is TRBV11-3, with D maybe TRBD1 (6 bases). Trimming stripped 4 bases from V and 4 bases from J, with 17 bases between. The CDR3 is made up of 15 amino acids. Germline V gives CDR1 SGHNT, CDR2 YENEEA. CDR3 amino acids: CASSSRPAGEYEQYF. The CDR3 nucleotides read TGTGCCAGCAGCTCCCGCCCGGCAGGGGAATACGAGCAGTACTTC.

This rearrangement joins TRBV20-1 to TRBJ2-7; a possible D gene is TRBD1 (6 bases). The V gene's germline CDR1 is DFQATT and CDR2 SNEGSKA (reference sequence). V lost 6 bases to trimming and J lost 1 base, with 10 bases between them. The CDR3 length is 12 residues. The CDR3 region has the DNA TGCAGTGCCAGAACAGGGTCCTACGAGCAGTACTTC. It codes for CSARTGSYEQYF.

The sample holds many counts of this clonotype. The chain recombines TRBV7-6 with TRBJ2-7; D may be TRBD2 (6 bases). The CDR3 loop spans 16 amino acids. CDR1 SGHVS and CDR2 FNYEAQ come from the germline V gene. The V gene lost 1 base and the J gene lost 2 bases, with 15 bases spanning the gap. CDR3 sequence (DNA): TGTGCCAGCAGCTTAGGGGGGGAGAGAGGTCCCTACGAGCAGTACTTC. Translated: CASSLGGERGPYEQYF.

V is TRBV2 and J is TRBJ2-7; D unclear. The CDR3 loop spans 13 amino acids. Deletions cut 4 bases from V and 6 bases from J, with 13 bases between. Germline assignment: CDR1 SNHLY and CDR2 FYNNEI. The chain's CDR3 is CASSVEELSEQYF. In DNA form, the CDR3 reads TGTGCCAGCAGTGTGGAAGAACTCAGCGAGCAGTACTTC.

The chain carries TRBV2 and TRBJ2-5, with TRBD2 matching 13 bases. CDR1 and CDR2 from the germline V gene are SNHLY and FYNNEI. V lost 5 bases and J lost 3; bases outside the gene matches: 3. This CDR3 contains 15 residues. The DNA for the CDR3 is TGTGCCAGCAGTATTGGGACTAGCGGGGAAGAGACCCAGTACTTC. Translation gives CASSIGTSGEETQYF.